The T cell receptor (beta chain) described here comes from a study of T cells in Graves' hyperthyroidism and ophthalmopathy. This CDR3 has 15 amino acids. V was pared by 4 bases and J by 0 bases, with 10 bases between. Germline V gene data show CDR1 as MNHEY and CDR2 as SVGAGI. This clonotype has more than one count but fewer than ten. The investigators amplified TCR beta CDR3 regions from RNA transcripts. A set of HTBI primers served as the primers for a first-round RT-PCR of the TCR CDR3. Using its own MiXCR run on the multiplex PCR reads, TCRdb lists one record per CDR3 protein. The data hold about 840,000 distinct CDR3 sequences, with about two fifths observed a single time.

The sequence derives from a man aged 18-30 years with Graves' hyperthyroidism. Source material: blood. J is TRBJ1-3 and V is TRBV6-5, with D perhaps matching TRBD1 (6 bases). DNA for the CDR3: TGTGCCAGCAGTTTACAGGGATTCTCTGGAAACACCATATATTTT. This codes for CASSLQGFSGNTIYF.